This T cell receptor (beta chain) was identified during a study of blood T cell repertoires in COVID-19. CDR1 is LNHDA, CDR2 SQIVND, per germline (reference sequence). CDR3 length equals 14 residues. V trimming: 5 bases; J trimming: 7 bases; junction bases outside the gene matches: 5. This table comes from immunoSEQ multiplex PCR, and its TCRdb copy is limited to in-frame clones, with some not included. The table lists under 95,000 clones, more than 85% of them singletons. This chain uses TRBV19 with TRBJ1-5; 10 bases agree with TRBD1. This sequence originates from a man aged 40-50 years with acute or convalescent COVID-19. Material for sequencing was peripheral blood. CDR3 DNA sequence: TGTGCCAGTAGTCCCGGGACAGGGGACCAGCCCCAGCATTTT. Protein sequence: CASSPGTGDQPQHF.